This T cell receptor beta chain was profiled in a study of blood T cell repertoires in COVID-19. Study-level information: Spain, Italy and the United States supplied samples that represented acute and convalescent COVID-19. Sample material is recorded as cDNA or gDNA derived from T cells, B-cell-depleted T cells, or PBMCs.

This clone was detected only a few times. In germline, CDR1 is MNHEY, CDR2 SVGAGI. V was clipped by 6 bases and J by 9 bases; unmatched bases: 7. The CDR3 has 15 residues. In the original workflow: Amplified reference gene primers provided the basis for estimating nucleated cell counts. Measured with immunoSEQ multiplex PCR; TCRdb has only the in-frame clones, and not every one. Clonal size and the V and J genes are those of that table, whereas D and trimming came from the DNA. The data contain around 110,000 clones, 88% of them singletons. V usage is TRBV6-5 and J usage is TRBJ2-1, with 14 positions matching TRBD2. This clonotype was obtained from a man in his forties or fifties with active or convalescent COVID-19. Material for sequencing was peripheral blood. The CDR3 is CASSLRTSGRLEQFF. In DNA form, the CDR3 reads TGTGCCAGCAGCCTTCGGACTAGCGGGAGGCTTGAGCAGTTCTTC.